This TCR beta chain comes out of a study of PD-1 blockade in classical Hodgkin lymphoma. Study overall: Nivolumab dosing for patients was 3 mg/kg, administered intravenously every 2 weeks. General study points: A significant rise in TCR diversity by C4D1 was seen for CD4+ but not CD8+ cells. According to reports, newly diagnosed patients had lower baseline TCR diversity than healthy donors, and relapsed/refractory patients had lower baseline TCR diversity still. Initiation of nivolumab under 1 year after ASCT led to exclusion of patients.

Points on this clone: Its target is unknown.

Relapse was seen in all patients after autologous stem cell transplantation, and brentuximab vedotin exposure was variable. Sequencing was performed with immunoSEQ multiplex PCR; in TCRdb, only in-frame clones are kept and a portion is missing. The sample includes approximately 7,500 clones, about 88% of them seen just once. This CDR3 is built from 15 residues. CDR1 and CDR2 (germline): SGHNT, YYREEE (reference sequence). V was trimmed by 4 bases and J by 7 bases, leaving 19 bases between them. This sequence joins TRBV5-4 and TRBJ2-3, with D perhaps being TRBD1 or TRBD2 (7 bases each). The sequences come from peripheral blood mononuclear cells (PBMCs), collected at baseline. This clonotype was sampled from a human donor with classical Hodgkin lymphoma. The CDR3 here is CASSPGGATGYTQYF. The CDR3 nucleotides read TGTGCCAGCAGCCCAGGGGGGGCAACGGGGTATACGCAGTATTTT.